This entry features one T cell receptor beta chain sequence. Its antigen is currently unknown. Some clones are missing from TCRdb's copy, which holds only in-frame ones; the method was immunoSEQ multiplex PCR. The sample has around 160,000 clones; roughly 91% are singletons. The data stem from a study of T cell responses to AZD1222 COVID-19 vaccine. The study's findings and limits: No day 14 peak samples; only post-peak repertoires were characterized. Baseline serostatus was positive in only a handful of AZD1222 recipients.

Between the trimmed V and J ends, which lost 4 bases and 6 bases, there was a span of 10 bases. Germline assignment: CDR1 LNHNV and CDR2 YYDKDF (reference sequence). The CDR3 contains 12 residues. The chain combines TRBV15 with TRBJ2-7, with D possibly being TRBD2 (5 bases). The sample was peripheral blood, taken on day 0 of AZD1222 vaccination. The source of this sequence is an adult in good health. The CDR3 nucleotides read TGTGCCACCAGCACCCGCGAGGGCGAGCAGTACTTC. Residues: CATSTREGEQYF. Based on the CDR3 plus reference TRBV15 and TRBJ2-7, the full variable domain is DAMVIQNPRYQVTQFGKPVTLSCSQTLNHNVMYWYQQKSSQAPKLLFHYYDKDFNNEADTPDNFQSRRPNTSFCFLDIRSPGLGDTAMYLCATSTREGEQYFGPGTRLTVT.